This T cell receptor (beta chain) was captured by sequencing in a study of patients and donors after allogeneic stem cell transplantation. Germline CDR1 MGHRA, CDR2 YSYEKL. The germline V and J ends were trimmed by 5 bases and 3 bases, with 7 bases remaining between them. The CDR3 sequence is 12 residues long. From the RT-PCR reads, TCRdb called clonotypes with MiXCR, one entry per CDR3 protein. The table shows about 150,000 distinct CDR3 sequences, with about a third occurring only once. This sequence joins TRBV4-1 and TRBJ2-5; possible D gene TRBD1, 5 bases. The material sequenced was blood, either unsorted or a sorted T cell fraction (not recorded which). The receptor's source is a human donor who was either an allogeneic HSCT recipient or a stem cell or donor lymphocyte infusion donor (not recorded which). It is not recorded whose cells these are; they may come from a transplant donor. The CDR3 sequence: CASSGREETQYF. The CDR3 DNA sequence: TGCGCCAGCAGCGGCAGGGAAGAGACCCAGTACTTC.